The 10 T cell receptor beta chains given below trace back to one sample, sequenced in a study of cytomegalovirus exposure and HLA in healthy donors. This PCR relied on a set of 60 Vbeta primers and 13 Jbeta primers. Here immunoSEQ multiplex PCR was the method, and the copy in TCRdb shows in-frame clones only, minus some. Its table lists tens of thousands of clones. The specimen sequenced was PBMCs. These receptors were taken from a man aged 50-59 years in good health and CMV-seropositive.

This chain uses TRBV27 with TRBJ1-5; D possibly corresponds to TRBD1 (5 bases). CDR1 is MNHEY, CDR2 SMNVEV, per germline (reference sequence). V lost 0 bases to trimming and J lost 4 bases, with 10 bases between them. The CDR3 is 15 amino acids. In nucleotides, the CDR3 is TGTGCCAGCAGTTTATCGGGGCAGAGTAATCAGCCCCAGCATTTT. Its protein is CASSLSGQSNQPQHF.

The V call is TRBV11-3, the J call TRBJ1-2; D is unresolved. This CDR3 comprises 12 residues. The germline V gene encodes CDR1 SGHNT and CDR2 YENEEA. V lost 5 bases and J lost 5, with 9 bases in between. CDR3 nucleotide sequence: TGTGCCAGCAGCGCAGAGAGGTATGGCTACACCTTC. As protein: CASSAERYGYTF. Variable domain in full (rest from reference TRBV11-3 and TRBJ1-2): EAGVVQSPRYKIIEKKQPVAFWCNPISGHNTLYWYLQNLGQGPELLIRYENEEAVDDSQLPKDRFSAERLKGVDSTLKIQPAELGDSAVYLCASSAERYGYTFGSGTRLTVV.

The chain couples TRBV11-3 to TRBJ2-1, with D perhaps TRBD1 (6 bases). Trimming pared 6 bases from V and 1 base from J, leaving 10 bases between. Germline CDR1 is SGHNT and CDR2 is YENEEA. The CDR3 length is 14 residues. The CDR3 region has the DNA TGTGCCAGCAGTTCAAGGGGGTCCTACAATGAGCAGTTCTTC. Residues: CASSSRGSYNEQFF.

The rearrangement links TRBV28 to TRBJ2-7; no clear D gene. The length of the CDR3 is 13 residues. Per germline, CDR1 MDHEN and CDR2 SYDVKM. Between the trimmed V and J ends, which lost 5 bases and 2 bases, there was a span of 10 bases. CDR3 nucleotides: TGTGCCAGCAGTCCAGGTTTTCCCTACGAGCAGTACTTC. Translated: CASSPGFPYEQYF. The variable domain in full, completed from reference TRBV28 and TRBJ2-7, reads DVKVTQSSRYLVKRTGEKVFLECVQDMDHENMFWYRQDPGLGLRLIYFSYDVKMKEKGDIPEGYSVSREKKERFSLILESASTNQTSMYLCASSPGFPYEQYFGPGTRLTVT.

This chain connects TRBV18 to TRBJ1-2; no clear D gene. V was cut by 2 bases and J by 8 bases, with 15 bases left in between. Per the germline V gene, CDR1 is KGHSH and CDR2 is LQKENI. The CDR3 spans 14 residues. CDR3 amino acids: CASSPRGVGYGYTF. CDR3 nucleotide sequence: TGTGCCAGCTCACCAAGAGGTGTTGGGTACGGCTACACCTTC.

The chain carries TRBV4-1 and TRBJ2-1; TRBD1 might be the D (5 bases). The germline V gene has CDR1 MGHRA and CDR2 YSYEKL. Trimming took 0 bases from V and 2 from J, leaving 11 bases between them. This CDR3 is 16 amino acids long. CDR3 loop: CASSQEQASPYNEQFF. The DNA for the CDR3 is TGCGCCAGCAGCCAAGAACAGGCCTCACCCTACAATGAGCAGTTCTTC.

The chain joins TRBV5-1 to TRBJ1-1, with 7 bases fitting TRBD1. Germline CDR1 reads SGHRS; CDR2 reads YFSETQ. The CDR3 sequence is 15 residues long. The V segment lost 0 bases and the J segment 3 bases; nucleotides outside the gene matches: 5. As DNA, the CDR3 is TGCGCCAGCAGCTTGGTCCCGGACAGGTACACTGAAGCTTTCTTT. Encoded protein: CASSLVPDRYTEAFF. Supplemented by reference TRBV5-1 and TRBJ1-1, the full variable domain reads KAGVTQTPRYLIKTRGQQVTLSCSPISGHRSVSWYQQTPGQGLQFLFEYFSETQRNKGNFPGRFSGRQFSNSRSEMNVSTLELGDSALYLCASSLVPDRYTEAFFGQGTRLTVV.

In DNA form, the CDR3 reads TGTGCCAGCAGGGAACAGGGAATCTCCTACGAGCAGTACGTC. Translated: CASREQGISYEQYV. The rearrangement links TRBV2 to TRBJ2-7; TRBD1 is a possible D gene (6 bases). Germline lookup yields CDR1 SNHLY and CDR2 FYNNEI. Trimming pared 6 bases from V and 0 bases from J, leaving 12 bases between. The CDR3 runs to 14 residues.

The chain joins TRBV6-5 to TRBJ2-3; D is unresolved. Per the germline V gene, CDR1 is MNHEY and CDR2 is SVGAGI. The CDR3 runs 15 residues. V lost 0 bases, J lost 2 bases, and 9 bases lay in between. The CDR3 reads CASSYSPTITDTQYF. The CDR3 DNA is TGTGCCAGCAGTTACTCGCCAACTATCACAGATACGCAGTATTTT.

The chain is built from TRBV7-2 and TRBJ1-2; 7 bases are shared with TRBD1. The V gene's germline CDR1 is SGHTA and CDR2 FQGNSA. There are 15 residues in the CDR3. The V and J ends lost 1 base and 3 bases, in that order; junction bases with no gene match: 5. CDR3 DNA: TGTGCCAGCAGCTTAGACGGACAGGCCTACTATGGCTACACCTTC. It translates to CASSLDGQAYYGYTF.